This entry features one TCR beta chain sequence. Donors included only healthy HIV-negative adults lacking recent acute infections or vaccinations. Trimming took 0 bases from V and 7 from J, leaving 23 bases between them. Germline-derived CDR1 and CDR2 are LNHNV and YYDKDF (reference sequence). The CDR3 extends over 18 amino acids. Profiled with immunoSEQ multiplex PCR; TCRdb holds only in-frame clones, not every one. The sample holds about 510,000 clones, around 79% seen once. This sample stems from a study of shared clonotypes between healthy human individuals. Whole-study context: A couple of female and a few male donors aged 18 to 49 were enrolled.

The receptor was isolated from a woman in her thirties or forties in good health. Some clones in this sample may be carry-over from other donors' samples. Sequencing was performed on PBMCs. The chain combines TRBV15 with TRBJ2-3, with D tentatively TRBD1 (6 bases). The CDR3 coding sequence is TGTGCCACCAGCAGAGATCCCCCGGGACACTTGAAGAGGTATACGCAGTATTTT. Amino acid sequence: CATSRDPPGHLKRYTQYF.